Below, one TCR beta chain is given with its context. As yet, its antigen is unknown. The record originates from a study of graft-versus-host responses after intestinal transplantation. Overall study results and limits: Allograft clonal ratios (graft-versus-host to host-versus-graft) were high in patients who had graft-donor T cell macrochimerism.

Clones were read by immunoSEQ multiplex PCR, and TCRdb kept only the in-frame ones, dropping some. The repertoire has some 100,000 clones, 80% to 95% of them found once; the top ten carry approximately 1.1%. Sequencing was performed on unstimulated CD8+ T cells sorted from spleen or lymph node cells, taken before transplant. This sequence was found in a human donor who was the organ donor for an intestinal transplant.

CDR3 in DNA: TGTGCCATCACCGACGGGGGGTTAGGGGGGCCTTATGGTAACAATGAGCAGTTCTTC. This gives the protein CAITDGGLGGPYGNNEQFF. This rearrangement joins TRBV10-3 to TRBJ2-1, with D possibly being TRBD2 (7 bases). CDR3 size: 19 residues. The V gene lost 7 bases and the J gene lost 5 bases, with 30 bases spanning the gap. CDR1 and CDR2 (germline): ENHRY, SYGVKD.